This T cell receptor beta chain was sequenced for a study of blood T cell repertoires in COVID-19. Whole-study context: Acute and convalescent COVID-19 specimens originated in the United States, Italy and Spain.

The protocol was immunoSEQ multiplex PCR, while the TCRdb copy is restricted to in-frame clones and leaves out a portion. This sample has 150,000 to 200,000 clones, with about 83% found just once. Germline lookup yields CDR1 WNHNN and CDR2 SYGVQD (reference sequence). The CDR3 totals 14 residues. J was trimmed by 3 bases and V by 8 bases; bases with no gene match: 8. Across about two dozen US areas, participants ranged in age from roughly 18 to 95 years. This chain uses TRBV10-1 with TRBJ2-7; 9 nucleotides align to TRBD2. The source material was PBMCs or T cells enriched from blood (not recorded which). This clonotype was sampled from a woman aged 25-40 years who had recovered from COVID-19. The CDR3 spells CASGPGTSNYEQYF. CDR3 nucleotide sequence: TGCGCCAGCGGCCCCGGGACTAGCAACTACGAGCAGTACTTC.